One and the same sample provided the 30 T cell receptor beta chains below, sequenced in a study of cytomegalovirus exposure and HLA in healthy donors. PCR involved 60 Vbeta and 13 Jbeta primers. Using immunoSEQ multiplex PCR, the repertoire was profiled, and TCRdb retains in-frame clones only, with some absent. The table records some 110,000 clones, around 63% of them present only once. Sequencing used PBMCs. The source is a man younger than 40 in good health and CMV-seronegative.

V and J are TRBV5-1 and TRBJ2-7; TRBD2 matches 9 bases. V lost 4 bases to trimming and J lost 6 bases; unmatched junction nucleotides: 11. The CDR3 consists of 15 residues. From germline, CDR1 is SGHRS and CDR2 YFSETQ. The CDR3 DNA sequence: TGCGCCAGCAGCGCGGCGACTAGCGGCGGGGGCGAGCAGTACTTC. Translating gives CASSAATSGGGEQYF.

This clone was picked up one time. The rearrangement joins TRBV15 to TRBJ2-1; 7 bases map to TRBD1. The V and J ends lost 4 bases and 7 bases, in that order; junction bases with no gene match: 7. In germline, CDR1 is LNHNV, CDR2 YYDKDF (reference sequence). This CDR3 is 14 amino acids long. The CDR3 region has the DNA TGTGCCACCAGCATAAGACAGGGTGGGAATGAGCAGTTCTTC. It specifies CATSIRQGGNEQFF.

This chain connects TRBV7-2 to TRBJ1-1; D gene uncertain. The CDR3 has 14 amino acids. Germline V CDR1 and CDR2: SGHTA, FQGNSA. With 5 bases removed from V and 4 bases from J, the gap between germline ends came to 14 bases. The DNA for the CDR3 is TGTGCCAGCAGCCCCAGGCCGGGAAGCACTGAAGCTTTCTTT. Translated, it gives CASSPRPGSTEAFF.

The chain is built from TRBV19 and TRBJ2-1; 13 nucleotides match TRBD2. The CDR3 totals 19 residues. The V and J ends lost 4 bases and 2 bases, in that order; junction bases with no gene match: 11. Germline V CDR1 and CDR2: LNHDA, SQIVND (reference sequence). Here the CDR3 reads CASSTRGMGTSGTYNEQFF. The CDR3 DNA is TGTGCCAGTAGTACCAGAGGAATGGGGACTAGCGGGACCTACAATGAGCAGTTCTTC.

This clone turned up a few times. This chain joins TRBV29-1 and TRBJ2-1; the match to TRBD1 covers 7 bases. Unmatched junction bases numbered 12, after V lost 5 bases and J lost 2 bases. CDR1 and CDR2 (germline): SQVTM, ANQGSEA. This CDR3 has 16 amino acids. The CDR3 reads CSVNERGGGPYNEQFF. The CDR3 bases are TGCAGCGTTAACGAGCGAGGGGGCGGGCCCTACAATGAGCAGTTCTTC.

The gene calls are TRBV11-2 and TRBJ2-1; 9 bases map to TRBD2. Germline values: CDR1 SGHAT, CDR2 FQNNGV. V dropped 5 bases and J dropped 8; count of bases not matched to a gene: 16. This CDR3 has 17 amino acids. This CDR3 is CASSPPHIAGAPHEQFF. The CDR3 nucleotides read TGTGCCAGCAGCCCGCCCCATATAGCGGGGGCCCCCCATGAGCAGTTCTTC.

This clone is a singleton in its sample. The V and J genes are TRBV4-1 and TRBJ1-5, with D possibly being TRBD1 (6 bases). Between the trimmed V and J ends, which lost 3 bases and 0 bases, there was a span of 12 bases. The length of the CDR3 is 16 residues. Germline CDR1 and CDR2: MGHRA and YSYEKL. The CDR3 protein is CASSHGTSYSNQPQHF. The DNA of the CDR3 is TGCGCCAGCAGCCATGGGACAAGTTATAGCAATCAGCCCCAGCATTTT.

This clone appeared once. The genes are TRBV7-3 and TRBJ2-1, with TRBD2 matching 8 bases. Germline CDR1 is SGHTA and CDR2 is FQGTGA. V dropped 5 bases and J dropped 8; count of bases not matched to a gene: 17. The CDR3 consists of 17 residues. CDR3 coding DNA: TGTGCCAGCAGCCCTACCGAGATAGCGGGACCCAGGGATGAGCAGTTCTTC. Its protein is CASSPTEIAGPRDEQFF. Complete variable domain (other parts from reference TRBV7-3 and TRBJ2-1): GAGVSQTPSNKVTEKGKYVELRCDPISGHTALYWYRQSLGQGPEFLIYFQGTGAADDSGLPNDRFFAVRPEGSVSTLKIQRTERGDSAVYLCASSPTEIAGPRDEQFFGPGTRLTVL.

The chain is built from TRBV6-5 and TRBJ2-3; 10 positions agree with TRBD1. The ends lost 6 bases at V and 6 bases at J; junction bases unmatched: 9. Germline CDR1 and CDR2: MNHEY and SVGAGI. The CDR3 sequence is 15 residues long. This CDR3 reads CASRRKTGGGDTQYF. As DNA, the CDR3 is TGTGCCAGCAGGAGAAAGACAGGGGGCGGCGATACGCAGTATTTT.

CDR3 coding DNA: TGTGCCAGTAGTGGGGACAGGAACACTGAAGCTTTCTTT. It translates to CASSGDRNTEAFF. The J gene is TRBJ1-1, the V gene TRBV19; 7 bases align to TRBD1. V shed 5 bases, J shed 1 base, and the junction held 1 base outside the gene matches. This CDR3 is 13 amino acids long. Germline V gene data show CDR1 as LNHDA and CDR2 as SQIVND (reference sequence).

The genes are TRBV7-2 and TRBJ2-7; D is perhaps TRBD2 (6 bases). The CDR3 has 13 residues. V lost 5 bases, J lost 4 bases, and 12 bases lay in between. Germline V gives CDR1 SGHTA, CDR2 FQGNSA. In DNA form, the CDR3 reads TGTGCCAGCAGCGGGAGGAGATCTTACGAGCAGTACTTC. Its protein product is CASSGRRSYEQYF.

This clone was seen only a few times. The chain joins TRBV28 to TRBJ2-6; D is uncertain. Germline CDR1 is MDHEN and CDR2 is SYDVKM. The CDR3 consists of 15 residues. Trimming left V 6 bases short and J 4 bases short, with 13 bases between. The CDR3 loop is CASSHEVAGANVLTF. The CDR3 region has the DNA TGTGCCAGCAGCCATGAAGTAGCCGGGGCCAACGTCCTGACTTTC. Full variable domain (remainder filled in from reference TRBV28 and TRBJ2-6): DVKVTQSSRYLVKRTGEKVFLECVQDMDHENMFWYRQDPGLGLRLIYFSYDVKMKEKGDIPEGYSVSREKKERFSLILESASTNQTSMYLCASSHEVAGANVLTFGAGSRLTVL.

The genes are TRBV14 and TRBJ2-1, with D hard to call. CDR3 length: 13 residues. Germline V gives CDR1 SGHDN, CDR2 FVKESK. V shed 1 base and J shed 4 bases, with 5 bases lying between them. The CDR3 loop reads CASSQVRYNEQFF. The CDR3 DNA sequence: TGTGCCAGCAGCCAAGTTCGGTACAATGAGCAGTTCTTC.

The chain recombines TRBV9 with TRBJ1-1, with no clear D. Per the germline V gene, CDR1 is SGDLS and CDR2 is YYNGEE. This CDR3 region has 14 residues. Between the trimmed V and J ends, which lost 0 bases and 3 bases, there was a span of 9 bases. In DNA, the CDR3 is TGTGCCAGCAGCGTAGCCCCTATAGACACTGAAGCTTTCTTT. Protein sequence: CASSVAPIDTEAFF. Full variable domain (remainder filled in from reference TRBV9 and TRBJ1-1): DSGVTQTPKHLITATGQRVTLRCSPRSGDLSVYWYQQSLDQGLQFLIQYYNGEERAKGNILERFSAQQFPDLHSELNLSSLELGDSALYFCASSVAPIDTEAFFGQGTRLTVV.

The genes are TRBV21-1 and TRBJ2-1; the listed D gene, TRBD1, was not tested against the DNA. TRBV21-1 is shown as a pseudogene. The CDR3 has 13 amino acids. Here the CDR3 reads CASSKAQTSEQFF. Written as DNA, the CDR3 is TGTGCCAGCAGCAAAGCGCAGACATCAGAGCAGTTCTTC.

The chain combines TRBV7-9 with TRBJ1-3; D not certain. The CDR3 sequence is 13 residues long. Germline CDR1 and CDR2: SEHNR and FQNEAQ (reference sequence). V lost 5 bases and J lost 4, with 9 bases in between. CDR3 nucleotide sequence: TGTGCCAGCAGCCGTTCGGTCGGAAACACCATATATTTT. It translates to CASSRSVGNTIYF.

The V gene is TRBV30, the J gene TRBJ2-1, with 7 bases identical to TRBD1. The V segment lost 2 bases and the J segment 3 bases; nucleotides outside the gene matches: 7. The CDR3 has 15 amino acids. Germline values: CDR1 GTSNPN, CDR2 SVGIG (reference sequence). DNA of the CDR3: TGTGCCTGGAGTTTCCGGGACAGCTACTACAATGAGCAGTTCTTC. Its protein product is CAWSFRDSYYNEQFF.

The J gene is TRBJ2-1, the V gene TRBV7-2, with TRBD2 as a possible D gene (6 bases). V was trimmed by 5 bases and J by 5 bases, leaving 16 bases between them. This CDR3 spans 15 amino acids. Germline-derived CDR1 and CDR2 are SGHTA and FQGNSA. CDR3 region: CASSPNQGGDNEQFF. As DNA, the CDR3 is TGTGCCAGCAGCCCCAACCAAGGAGGGGACAATGAGCAGTTCTTC. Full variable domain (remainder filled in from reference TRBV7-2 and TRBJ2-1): GAGVSQSPSNKVTEKGKDVELRCDPISGHTALYWYRQSLGQGLEFLIYFQGNSAPDKSGLPSDRFSAERTGGSVSTLTIQRTQQEDSAVYLCASSPNQGGDNEQFFGPGTRLTVL.

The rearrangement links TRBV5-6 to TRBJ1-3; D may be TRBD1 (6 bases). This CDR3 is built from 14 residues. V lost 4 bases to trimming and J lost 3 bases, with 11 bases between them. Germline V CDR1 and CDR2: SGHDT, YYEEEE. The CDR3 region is CASSLGQLGNTIYF. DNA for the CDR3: TGTGCCAGCAGCCTTGGACAGCTTGGAAACACCATATATTTT.

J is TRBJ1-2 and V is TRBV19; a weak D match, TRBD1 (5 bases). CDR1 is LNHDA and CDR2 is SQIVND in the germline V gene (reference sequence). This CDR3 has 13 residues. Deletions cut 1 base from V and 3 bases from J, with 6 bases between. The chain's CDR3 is CASSIGQYYGYTF. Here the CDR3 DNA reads TGTGCCAGTAGTATAGGACAGTACTATGGCTACACCTTC.

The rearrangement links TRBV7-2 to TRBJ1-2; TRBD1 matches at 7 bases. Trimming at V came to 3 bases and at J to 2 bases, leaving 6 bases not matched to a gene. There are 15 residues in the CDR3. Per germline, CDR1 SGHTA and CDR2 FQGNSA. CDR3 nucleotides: TGTGCCAGCAGCTTCAGACAGGGACCGAACTATGGCTACACCTTC. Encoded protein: CASSFRQGPNYGYTF. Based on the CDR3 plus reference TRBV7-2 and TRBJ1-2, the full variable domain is GAGVSQSPSNKVTEKGKDVELRCDPISGHTALYWYRQSLGQGLEFLIYFQGNSAPDKSGLPSDRFSAERTGGSVSTLTIQRTQQEDSAVYLCASSFRQGPNYGYTFGSGTRLTVV.

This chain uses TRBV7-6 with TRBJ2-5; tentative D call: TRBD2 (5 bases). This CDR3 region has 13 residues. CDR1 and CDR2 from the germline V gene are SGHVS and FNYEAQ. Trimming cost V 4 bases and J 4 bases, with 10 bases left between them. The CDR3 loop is CASSSRGGETQYF. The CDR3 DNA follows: TGTGCCAGCAGCTCCCGGGGTGGAGAGACCCAGTACTTC. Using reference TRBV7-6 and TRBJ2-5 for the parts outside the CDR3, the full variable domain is GAGVSQSPRYKVTKRGQDVALRCDPISGHVSLYWYRQALGQGPEFLTYFNYEAQQDKSGLPNDRFSAERPEGSISTLTIQRTEQRDSAMYRCASSSRGGETQYFGPGTRLLVL.

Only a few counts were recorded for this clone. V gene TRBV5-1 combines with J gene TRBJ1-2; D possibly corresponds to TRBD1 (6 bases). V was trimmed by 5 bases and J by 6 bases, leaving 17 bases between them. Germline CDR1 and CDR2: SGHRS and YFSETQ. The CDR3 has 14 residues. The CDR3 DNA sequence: TGCGCCAGCAGTTATGGGAGCAGGGGAAATGGCTACACCTTC. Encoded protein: CASSYGSRGNGYTF.

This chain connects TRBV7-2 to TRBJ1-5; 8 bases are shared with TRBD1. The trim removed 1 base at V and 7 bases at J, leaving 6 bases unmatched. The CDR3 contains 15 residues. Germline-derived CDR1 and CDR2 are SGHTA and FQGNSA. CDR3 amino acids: CASSLDQGAGQPQHF. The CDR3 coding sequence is TGTGCCAGCAGCTTAGATCAGGGGGCAGGCCAGCCCCAGCATTTT.

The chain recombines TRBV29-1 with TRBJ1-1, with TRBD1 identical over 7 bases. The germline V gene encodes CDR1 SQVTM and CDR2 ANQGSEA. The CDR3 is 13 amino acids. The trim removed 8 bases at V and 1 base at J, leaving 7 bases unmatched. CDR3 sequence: CSSRTGSNTEAFF. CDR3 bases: TGCAGCTCCCGGACAGGATCGAACACTGAAGCTTTCTTT.

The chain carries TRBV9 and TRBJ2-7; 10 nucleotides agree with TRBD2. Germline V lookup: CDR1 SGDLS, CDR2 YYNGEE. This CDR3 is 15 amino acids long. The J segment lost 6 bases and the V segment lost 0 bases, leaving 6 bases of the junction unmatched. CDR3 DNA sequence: TGTGCCAGCAGCGTAGGTGCTAGCGGGAGTCTCGAGCAGTACTTC. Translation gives CASSVGASGSLEQYF.

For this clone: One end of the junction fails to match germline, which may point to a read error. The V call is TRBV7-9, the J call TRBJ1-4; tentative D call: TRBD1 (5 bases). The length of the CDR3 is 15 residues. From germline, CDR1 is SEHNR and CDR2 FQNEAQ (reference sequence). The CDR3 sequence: CSSSRRQNPNEKLFF. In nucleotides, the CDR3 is TGTTCCAGCAGCCGACGACAGAACCCTAATGAAAAACTGTTTTTT. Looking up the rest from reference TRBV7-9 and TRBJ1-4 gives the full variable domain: DTGVSQNPRHKITKRGQNVTFRCDPISEHNRLYWYRQTLGQGPEFLTYFQNEAQLEKSRLLSDRFSAERPKGSFSTLEIQRTEQGDSAMYLCSSSRRQNPNEKLFFGSGTQLSVL.

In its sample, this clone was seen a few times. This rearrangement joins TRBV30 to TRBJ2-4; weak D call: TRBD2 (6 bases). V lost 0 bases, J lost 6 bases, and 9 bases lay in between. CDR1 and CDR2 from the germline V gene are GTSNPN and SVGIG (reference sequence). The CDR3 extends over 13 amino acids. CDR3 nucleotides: TGTGCCTGGAGTGTAAACGGGAGAAACATTCAGTACTTC. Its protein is CAWSVNGRNIQYF.

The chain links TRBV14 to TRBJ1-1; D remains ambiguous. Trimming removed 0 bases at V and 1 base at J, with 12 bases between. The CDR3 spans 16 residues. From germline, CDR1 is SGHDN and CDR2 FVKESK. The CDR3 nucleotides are TGTGCCAGCAGCCAAGAAAGAATCACAGAGAACACTGAAGCTTTCTTT. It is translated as CASSQERITENTEAFF.

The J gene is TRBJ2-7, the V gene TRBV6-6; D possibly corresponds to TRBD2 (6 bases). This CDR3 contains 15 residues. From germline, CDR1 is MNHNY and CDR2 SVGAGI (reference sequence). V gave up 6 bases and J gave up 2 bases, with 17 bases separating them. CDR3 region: CASRTGGTQAYEQYF. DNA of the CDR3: TGTGCCAGCAGAACAGGAGGGACCCAGGCCTACGAGCAGTACTTC.